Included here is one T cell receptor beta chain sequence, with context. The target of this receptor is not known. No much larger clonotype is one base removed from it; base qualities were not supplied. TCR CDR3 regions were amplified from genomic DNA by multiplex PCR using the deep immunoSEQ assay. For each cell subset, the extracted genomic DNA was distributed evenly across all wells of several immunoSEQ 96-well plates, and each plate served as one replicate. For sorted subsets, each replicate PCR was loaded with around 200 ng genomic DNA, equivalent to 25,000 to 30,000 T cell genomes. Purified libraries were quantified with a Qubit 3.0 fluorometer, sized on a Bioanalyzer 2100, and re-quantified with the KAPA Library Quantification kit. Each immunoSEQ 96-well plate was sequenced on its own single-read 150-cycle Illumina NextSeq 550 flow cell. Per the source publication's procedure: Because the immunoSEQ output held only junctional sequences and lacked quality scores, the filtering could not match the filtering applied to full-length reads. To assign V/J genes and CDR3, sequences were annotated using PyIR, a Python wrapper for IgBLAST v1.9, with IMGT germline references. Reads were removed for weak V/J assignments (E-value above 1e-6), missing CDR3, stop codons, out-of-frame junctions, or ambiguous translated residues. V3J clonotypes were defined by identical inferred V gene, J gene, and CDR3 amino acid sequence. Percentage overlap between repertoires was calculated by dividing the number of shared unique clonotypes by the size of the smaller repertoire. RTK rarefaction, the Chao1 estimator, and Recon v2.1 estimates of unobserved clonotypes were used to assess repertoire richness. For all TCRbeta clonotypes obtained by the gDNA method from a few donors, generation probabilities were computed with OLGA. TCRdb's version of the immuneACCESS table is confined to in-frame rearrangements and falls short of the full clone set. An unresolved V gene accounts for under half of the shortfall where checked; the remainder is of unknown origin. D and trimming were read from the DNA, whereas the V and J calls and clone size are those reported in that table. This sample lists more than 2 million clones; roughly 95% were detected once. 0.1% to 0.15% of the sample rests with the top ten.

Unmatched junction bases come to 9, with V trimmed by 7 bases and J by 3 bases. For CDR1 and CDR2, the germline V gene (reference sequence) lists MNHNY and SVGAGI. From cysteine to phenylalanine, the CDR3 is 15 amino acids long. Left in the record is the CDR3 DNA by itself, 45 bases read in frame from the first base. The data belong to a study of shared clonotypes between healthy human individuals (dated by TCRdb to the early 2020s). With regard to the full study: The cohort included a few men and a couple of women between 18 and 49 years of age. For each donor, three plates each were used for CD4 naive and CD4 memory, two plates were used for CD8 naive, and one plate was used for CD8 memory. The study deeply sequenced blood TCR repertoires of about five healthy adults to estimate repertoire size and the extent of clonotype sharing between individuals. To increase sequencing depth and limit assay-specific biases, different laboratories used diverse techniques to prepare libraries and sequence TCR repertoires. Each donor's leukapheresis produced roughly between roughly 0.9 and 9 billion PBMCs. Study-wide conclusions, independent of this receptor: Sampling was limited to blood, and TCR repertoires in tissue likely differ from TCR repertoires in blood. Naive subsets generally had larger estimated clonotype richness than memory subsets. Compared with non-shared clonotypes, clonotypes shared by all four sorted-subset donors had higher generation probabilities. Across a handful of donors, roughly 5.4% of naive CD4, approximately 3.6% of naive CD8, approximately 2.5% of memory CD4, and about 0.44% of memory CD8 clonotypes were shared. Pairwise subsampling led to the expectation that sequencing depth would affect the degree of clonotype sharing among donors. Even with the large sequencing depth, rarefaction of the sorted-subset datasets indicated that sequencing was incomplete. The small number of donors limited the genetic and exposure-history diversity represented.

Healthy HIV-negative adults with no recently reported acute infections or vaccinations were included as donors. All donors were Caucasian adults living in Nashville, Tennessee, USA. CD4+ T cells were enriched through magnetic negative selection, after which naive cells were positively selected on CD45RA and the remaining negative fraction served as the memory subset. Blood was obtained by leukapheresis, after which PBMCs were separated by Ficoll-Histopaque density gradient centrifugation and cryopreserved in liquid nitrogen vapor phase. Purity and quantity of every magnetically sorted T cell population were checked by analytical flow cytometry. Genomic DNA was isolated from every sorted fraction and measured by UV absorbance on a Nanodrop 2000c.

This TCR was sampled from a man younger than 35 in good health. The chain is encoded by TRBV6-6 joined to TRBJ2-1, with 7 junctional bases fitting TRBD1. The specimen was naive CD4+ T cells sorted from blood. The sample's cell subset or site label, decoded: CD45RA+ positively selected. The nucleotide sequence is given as TGTGCCAGCACCCTCAAAGGGGACAGCTACAATGAGCAGTTCTTC. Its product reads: CASTLKGDSYNEQFF.